This TCR beta chain was sequenced in a study of cytomegalovirus exposure and HLA in healthy donors. Points from the study as a whole: A classifier reportedly called cytomegalovirus status with high sensitivity and specificity. A later analysis found most CMV-associated TCR beta chains apparently HLA-restricted.

The V end lost 0 bases, the J end lost 1 base, and 10 bases lay between the germline ends. CDR1 and CDR2 (germline): LGHNA, YNFKEQ. This CDR3 is 15 amino acids long. In the case of this clone: Its antigen is unidentified.

The PCR contained 60 Vbeta and 13 Jbeta primers. Data came from immunoSEQ multiplex PCR; TCRdb stores just in-frame clones and leaves some out. This table holds some 190,000 clones, roughly 82% found once. Input material: PBMCs. The sequence was obtained from a man aged 35 to 55 in good health and CMV-seronegative. J is TRBJ2-7 and V is TRBV4-2; tentatively, D is TRBD2 (5 bases). For the CDR3, the DNA is TGTGCCAGCAGCCAAGACGAGGGCAGGTCCTACGAGCAGTACTTC. Translation: CASSQDEGRSYEQYF.